A single sample is the source of the 8 T cell receptor beta chains below, sequenced in a study of blood T cell repertoires in COVID-19. Repertoires were generated with immunoSEQ multiplex PCR, while TCRdb's copy carries only in-frame clones and drops some. The table records approximately 40,000 clones, 85% to 90% of them present only once. The sequencing input was peripheral blood. The receptors were gathered from a man between 50 and 59 years old in a cohort sampled during active COVID-19.

The chain uses TRBV11-1 and TRBJ1-2; D is undetermined. Per the germline V gene, CDR1 is SGHAT and CDR2 is FQDESV (reference sequence). V was shortened by 1 base and J by 7 bases, with 10 bases between the two germline ends. The CDR3 spans 13 residues. CDR3 nucleotide sequence: TGTGCCAGCAGCTTAGGAAAATCGGTTGGCTACACCTTC. Translating it yields CASSLGKSVGYTF. Full variable domain (remainder filled in from reference TRBV11-1 and TRBJ1-2): EAEVAQSPRYKITEKSQAVAFWCDPISGHATLYWYRQILGQGPELLVQFQDESVVDDSQLPKDRFSAERLKGVDSTLKIQPAELGDSAMYLCASSLGKSVGYTFGSGTRLTVV.

This chain uses TRBV2 with TRBJ2-2; the D gene is possibly TRBD1 (5 bases). This CDR3 is 15 amino acids long. The V end was cut by 4 bases, the J end by 1 base, with 10 bases between. From germline, CDR1 is SNHLY and CDR2 FYNNEI. In DNA, the CDR3 is TGTGCCAGCAGTGGCCGGACACGGAACACCGGGGAGCTGTTTTTT. This gives the protein CASSGRTRNTGELFF. The full variable domain, in which reference TRBV2 and TRBJ2-2 provide the parts outside the CDR3, is EPEVTQTPSHQVTQMGQEVILRCVPISNHLYFYWYRQILGQKVEFLVSFYNNEISEKSEIFDDQFSVERPDGSNFTLKIRSTKLEDSAMYFCASSGRTRNTGELFFGEGSRLTVL.

The V and J genes are TRBV27 and TRBJ2-1; 7 nucleotides align to TRBD2. V dropped 2 bases and J dropped 0; count of bases not matched to a gene: 1. The germline V gene encodes CDR1 MNHEY and CDR2 SMNVEV (reference sequence). The CDR3 is made up of 15 amino acids. The CDR3 bases are TGTGCCAGCAGTTTAACGGGGGGCTCCTACAATGAGCAGTTCTTC. Translated: CASSLTGGSYNEQFF.

The rearrangement uses TRBV6-2 or TRBV6-3 and TRBJ2-7; 8 bases are shared with TRBD1. Unmatched junction bases numbered 1, after V lost 4 bases and J lost 2 bases. The CDR3 extends over 13 amino acids. The V gene's germline CDR1 is MNHEY and CDR2 SVGEGT. For the CDR3, the DNA is TGTGCCAGCAGTTTGGACAGGGCCTACGAGCAGTACGTC. Protein: CASSLDRAYEQYV.

V is TRBV9 and J is TRBJ2-7; possibly TRBD2 for D (6 bases). CDR1 and CDR2 (germline): SGDLS, YYNGEE. This CDR3 is built from 13 residues. V was pared by 3 bases and J by 7 bases, with 14 bases between. CDR3 in amino acids: CASSGPAGEEQYF. DNA of the CDR3: TGTGCCAGCAGCGGCCCAGCGGGTGAGGAGCAGTACTTC.

The rearrangement uses TRBV4-1 and TRBJ2-2; the match to TRBD2 covers 7 bases. Germline V gene data show CDR1 as MGHRA and CDR2 as YSYEKL. J gave up 5 bases and V 0 bases, and 3 bases lay outside the gene matches. CDR3 length: 15 residues. The CDR3 is CASSQDIGGTGELFF. In DNA form, the CDR3 reads TGCGCCAGCAGCCAAGATATCGGGGGGACCGGGGAGCTGTTTTTT.

This sequence joins TRBV30 and TRBJ2-1; D call uncertain. V gave up 5 bases and J gave up 3 bases, with 17 bases separating them. Germline values: CDR1 GTSNPN, CDR2 SVGIG (reference sequence). This CDR3 has 15 residues. The CDR3 protein is CAWAFFRVGYNEQFF. CDR3 DNA sequence: TGTGCCTGGGCCTTCTTCCGGGTCGGCTACAATGAGCAGTTCTTC.

V and J are TRBV10-1 and TRBJ1-2, with 9 bases identical to TRBD1. Germline assignment: CDR1 WNHNN and CDR2 SYGVQD (reference sequence). Losses at the gene ends were 6 bases for V and 7 bases for J; bases not matched to a gene: 15. The CDR3 is made up of 16 amino acids. The CDR3 DNA reads as TGCGCCAGCAGGGGGACACAGGGGGCTGAGGAAGTTGGCTACACCTTC. Amino acid sequence: CASRGTQGAEEVGYTF.